This TCR beta chain stems from a study of T cell responses to AZD1222 COVID-19 vaccine. The wider study: Combined were second doses at about 4 or about 12 weeks. Study findings and constraints: Dominant at 160-218 and 743-854, vaccine-associated CD4 TCRs also spanned spike. Researchers took repertoire samples only after the peak T cell response had come. Just a handful of AZD1222 recipients tested seropositive at baseline.

This CDR3 region has 13 residues. V lost 2 bases and J 2 bases, leaving 8 bases between the germline ends. CDR1 is SGHNT, CDR2 YYREEE, per germline (reference sequence). Sequenced by immunoSEQ multiplex PCR; TCRdb stores in-frame clones only, minus some. The table includes more than 110,000 clones, around 91% detected once. In regard to this clone: The antigen remains unidentified.

This receptor was obtained from an adult in good health. The material sequenced was peripheral blood, taken on day 0 of AZD1222 vaccination. The J gene is TRBJ2-7, the V gene TRBV5-4; unclear D gene. In DNA, the CDR3 is TGTGCCAGCAGCTTTTCAGGAACCTACGAGCAGTACTTC. It codes for CASSFSGTYEQYF.